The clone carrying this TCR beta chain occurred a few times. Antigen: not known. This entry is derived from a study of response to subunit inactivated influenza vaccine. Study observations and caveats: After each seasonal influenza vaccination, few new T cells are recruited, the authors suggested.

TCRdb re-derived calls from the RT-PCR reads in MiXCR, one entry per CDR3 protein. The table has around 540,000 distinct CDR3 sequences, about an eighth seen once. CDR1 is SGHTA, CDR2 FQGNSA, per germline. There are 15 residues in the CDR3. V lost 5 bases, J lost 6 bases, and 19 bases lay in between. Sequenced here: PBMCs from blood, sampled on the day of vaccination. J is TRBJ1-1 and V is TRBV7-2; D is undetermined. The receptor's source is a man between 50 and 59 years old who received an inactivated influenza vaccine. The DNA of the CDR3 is TGTGCCAGCAGCCCAGAGGAGAGGGAGGAGGCTGAAGCTTTCTTT. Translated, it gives CASSPEEREEAEAFF. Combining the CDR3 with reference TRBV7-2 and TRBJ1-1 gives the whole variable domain GAGVSQSPSNKVTEKGKDVELRCDPISGHTALYWYRQSLGQGLEFLIYFQGNSAPDKSGLPSDRFSAERTGGSVSTLTIQRTQQEDSAVYLCASSPEEREEAEAFFGQGTRLTVV.